This T cell receptor beta chain was recorded in a study of blood T cell repertoires in COVID-19. Study-level information: From the United States, Italy and Spain came samples of acute and convalescent COVID-19. T cells, B-cell-depleted T cells, or PBMCs provided the cDNA or gDNA that served as material.

Clones were sequenced by immunoSEQ multiplex PCR, and TCRdb holds only the in-frame ones, with some missing. The sample includes fewer than 150,000 clones, 65% to 85% of them seen just once. The CDR3 loop spans 19 amino acids. CDR1 and CDR2 from the germline V gene are MNHNS and SASEGT. The ends lost 4 bases at V and 0 bases at J; junction bases unmatched: 11. The chain couples TRBV6-1 to TRBJ1-4; 10 bases line up with TRBD1. This clonotype was obtained from a man in his forties or fifties with acute or convalescent COVID-19. Sequences were obtained from peripheral blood. The CDR3 DNA is TGTGCCAGCAGTGGGTTCGACAGGGGGCTCCAGGCAACTAATGAAAAACTGTTTTTT. Its protein product is CASSGFDRGLQATNEKLFF.